One sample yielded the 16 T cell receptor beta chains listed below, sequenced in a study of blood T cell repertoires in COVID-19. TCRdb's copy holds only in-frame clones and misses some; the assay was immunoSEQ multiplex PCR. The repertoire holds roughly 38,000 clones, with around 90% as singletons. Material: peripheral blood. These TCRs come from a woman in her sixties or seventies with acute or convalescent COVID-19.

This clone appeared a single time. The chain combines TRBV30 with TRBJ1-6; 11 nucleotides agree with TRBD1. The CDR3 has 15 amino acids. V was pared by 4 bases and J by 5 bases, with 4 bases of the junction left unmatched. CDR1 is GTSNPN, CDR2 SVGIG, per germline (reference sequence). The CDR3 loop is CAWNRDRGNNSPLHF. CDR3 sequence (DNA): TGTGCCTGGAATCGGGACAGGGGGAATAATTCACCCCTCCACTTT.

V gene TRBV24-1 combines with J gene TRBJ2-1; 13 nucleotides match TRBD2. The CDR3 is 18 amino acids. V trimming: 2 bases; J trimming: 7 bases; junction bases outside the gene matches: 10. Germline CDR1 and CDR2: KGHDR and SFDVKD. The CDR3 spells CATSDWPRTSGSRNEQFF. The CDR3 DNA reads as TGTGCCACCAGTGATTGGCCCCGGACTAGCGGGAGTAGGAATGAGCAGTTCTTC.

The J gene is TRBJ2-5, the V gene TRBV6-2 or TRBV6-3; possibly TRBD1 for D (6 bases). V gave up 5 bases and J gave up 4 bases, with 11 bases separating them. The CDR3 runs to 13 residues. The germline CDR1 and CDR2 sequences are MNHEY and SVGEGT. CDR3 sequence reads: CASSKQGRETQYF. The CDR3 DNA is TGTGCCAGCAGTAAGCAGGGGCGAGAGACCCAGTACTTC.

This chain joins TRBV7-2 and TRBJ2-7, with D unresolved. Germline lookup yields CDR1 SGHTA and CDR2 FQGNSA. Trimming stripped 5 bases from V and 0 bases from J, with 11 bases between. This CDR3 contains 14 residues. The CDR3 spells CASSTDSYSYEQYV. The CDR3 nucleotides read TGTGCCAGCAGCACCGACTCCTACTCCTACGAGCAGTACGTC.

The chain carries TRBV7-5 and TRBJ2-3; the table's D call of TRBD2 was not tested on the DNA. TRBV7-5 is termed a pseudogene. This CDR3 has 17 residues. CDR3 coding DNA: TGTGCCAGAAGCTTAGCGGGTGGGAGAGGTTACACAGATACGCAGTATTTT. Translating it yields CARSLAGGRGYTDTQYF.

This sequence joins TRBV19 and TRBJ2-1; D is perhaps TRBD2 (6 bases). The V gene lost 6 bases and the J gene lost 0 bases, with 12 bases spanning the gap. Per germline, CDR1 LNHDA and CDR2 SQIVND (reference sequence). CDR3 size: 15 residues. The CDR3 protein is CASSTIAVSYNEQFF. The CDR3 nucleotides are TGTGCCAGTAGCACTATAGCGGTCTCCTACAATGAGCAGTTCTTC.

This chain joins TRBV25-1 and TRBJ2-5; D remains unclear. The ends were cut back, 2 bases at V and 3 bases at J, with 22 bases in the middle. Germline V gene data show CDR1 as MGHDK and CDR2 as SYGVNS. The CDR3 is 18 residues long. The CDR3 bases are TGTGCCAGCAGTGAAAGAGTCCCCGGCGCTATACTAAAAGAGACCCAGTACTTC. Amino acid sequence: CASSERVPGAILKETQYF.

The V gene is TRBV27, the J gene TRBJ1-5; 7 bases match TRBD1. Germline CDR1 is MNHEY and CDR2 is SMNVEV (reference sequence). The CDR3 has 14 residues. With V trimmed by 7 bases and J by 3 bases, 6 bases remained unmatched. The CDR3 nucleotides are TGTGCCAGCAATCCGCAGGGGGTCAATCAGCCCCAGCATTTT. This gives the protein CASNPQGVNQPQHF.

The chain employs TRBV6-1 and TRBJ2-1, with D unclear. This CDR3 has 16 amino acids. The V gene lost 4 bases and the J gene lost 2 bases, with 15 bases spanning the gap. The V gene's germline CDR1 is MNHNS and CDR2 SASEGT. CDR3 nucleotide sequence: TGTGCCAGCAGTGTCGATAGAGACAAGACCTACAATGAGCAGTTCTTC. This translates into CASSVDRDKTYNEQFF.

The chain couples TRBV7-9 to TRBJ1-5; the D is unclear. This CDR3 is built from 14 residues. Germline assignment: CDR1 SEHNR and CDR2 FQNEAQ (reference sequence). The V end was cut by 2 bases, the J end by 3 bases, with 8 bases between. In nucleotides, the CDR3 is TGTGCCAGCAGCTTAAGCGGGAACAATCAGCCCCAGCATTTT. It specifies CASSLSGNNQPQHF.

This clone has only one observation. The chain recombines TRBV4-1 with TRBJ2-4; 8 bases map to TRBD1. The CDR3 contains 17 residues. Germline CDR1 reads MGHRA; CDR2 reads YSYEKL. Trimming at V came to 0 bases and at J to 2 bases, leaving 6 bases not matched to a gene. The CDR3 DNA is TGCGCCAGCAGCCAAGAATTTAGGACAGGGTCCAAAAACATTCAGTACTTC. Its protein product is CASSQEFRTGSKNIQYF.

V and J are TRBV5-6 and TRBJ2-2; possible D gene TRBD1, 6 bases. Per germline, CDR1 SGHDT and CDR2 YYEEEE. The CDR3 runs 14 residues. The ends were cut back, 4 bases at V and 0 bases at J, with 7 bases in the middle. CDR3 sequence reads: CASSRQANTGELFF. CDR3 nucleotides: TGTGCCAGCAGCAGACAGGCGAACACCGGGGAGCTGTTTTTT.

The chain has TRBV29-1 and TRBJ2-3; D gene uncertain. The CDR3 spans 13 residues. Germline V gene data show CDR1 as SQVTM and CDR2 as ANQGSEA. Trimming cost V 3 bases and J 1 base, with 8 bases left between them. The CDR3 loop reads CSVDAPGTDTQYF. CDR3 in DNA: TGCAGCGTTGACGCACCGGGCACAGATACGCAGTATTTT.

The chain carries TRBV12-5 and TRBJ1-6, with unresolved D. The V and J ends lost 0 bases and 7 bases respectively, with 10 bases between them. This CDR3 contains 15 residues. Germline lookup yields CDR1 LGHNT and CDR2 FRNRAP. For the CDR3, the DNA is TGTGCTAGTGGTTTGGTACCCGGGTCAAATTCACCCCTCCACTTT. Translating it yields CASGLVPGSNSPLHF.

This clone was observed a handful of times. The V and J genes are TRBV3-1 (or the pseudogene TRBV3-2) and TRBJ1-5, with TRBD1 matching 8 bases. The ends lost 6 bases at V and 5 bases at J; junction bases unmatched: 3. Germline V CDR1 and CDR2: LGHDT, YNNKEL (reference sequence). This CDR3 contains 13 residues. Here the CDR3 DNA reads TGTGCCAGCAGTCAACAGGGGGATCAGCCCCAGCATTTT. Its protein is CASSQQGDQPQHF.

This chain connects TRBV28 to TRBJ1-1, with D unresolved. The CDR3 totals 14 residues. Germline assignment: CDR1 MDHEN and CDR2 SYDVKM. Deletions cut 5 bases from V and 5 bases from J, with 15 bases between. CDR3 DNA: TGTGCCAGCAGTATCACAAGGTCGGGAACTGAAGCTTTCTTT. This sequence encodes CASSITRSGTEAFF.